The rows below give T cell receptor beta chains drawn from one sample of a study of T-cell memory formation after mild COVID-19. TCRdb passed the 5' RACE reads through MiXCR, listing each CDR3 protein once. The data hold about 160,000 distinct CDR3 sequences, with 30% to 35% observed a single time. Sequencing used PBMCs or a T cell subset sorted from them (not recorded which). The origin of the receptors is an adult woman who had mild COVID-19 (a few samples of this study predate the infection). Cell type and time point are not known. Both conserved end residues are part of each CDR3. Each record gives: D gene, clone size, V gene, J gene, CDR3 protein, CDR3 DNA. D genes are given only for firm matches. Expanded clones get a size class; other rows say once, few or many, or leave the size out.

.	.	TRBV9	TRBJ2-1	CASTARDGTYNEQFF	TGTGCCAGCACGGCCCGGGACGGGACCTACAATGAGCAGTTCTTC
.	.	TRBV7-6	TRBJ1-5	CASSSRGQVNQPQHF	TGTGCCAGCAGCTCCCGCGGACAAGTAAATCAGCCCCAGCATTTT
.	.	TRBV5-6	TRBJ1-1	CASSLFVNTEAFF	TGTGCCAGCAGCTTGTTCGTGAACACTGAAGCTTTCTTT
.	few	TRBV4-3	TRBJ2-1	CASSQGQGLDNEQFF	TGCGCCAGCAGCCAGGGACAGGGACTAGACAATGAGCAGTTCTTC
.	.	TRBV4-1	TRBJ1-1	CASSGRDEYTEAFF	TGCGCCAGCAGCGGCCGGGACGAGTACACTGAAGCTTTCTTT
TRBD1	many	TRBV12-3/TRBV12-4	TRBJ2-3	CASSSSVQGGTDTQYF	TGTGCCAGCAGCTCCTCGGTACAGGGGGGCACAGATACGCAGTATTTT
.	.	TRBV20-1	TRBJ2-7	CSPRTVSSYEQYF	TGCAGTCCGCGGACGGTAAGCTCCTACGAGCAGTACTTC
.	.	TRBV7-3	TRBJ1-4	CASSSTLNEKLFF	TGTGCCAGCAGCTCCACTCTTAATGAAAAACTGTTTTTT
.	many	TRBV3-1	TRBJ1-1	CASSQVHDGTEAFF	TGTGCCAGCAGCCAAGTGCACGACGGCACTGAAGCTTTCTTT
.	.	TRBV5-1	TRBJ1-1	CASSLEGHKDMNTEAFF	TGCGCCAGCAGCTTGGAGGGGCATAAGGATATGAACACTGAAGCTTTCTTT
.	.	TRBV24-1	TRBJ2-7	CATSFGVGEQYF	TGTGCCACCAGTTTCGGGGTAGGCGAGCAGTACTTC
.	few	TRBV29-1	TRBJ1-1	CSSRAGMNTEAFF	TGCAGCTCGAGGGCGGGGATGAACACTGAAGCTTTCTTT
.	.	TRBV28	TRBJ1-5	CASSPREYQPQHF	TGTGCCAGCAGTCCAAGGGAGTATCAGCCCCAGCATTTT
.	.	TRBV20-1	TRBJ1-5	CSALGVGFTGQPQHF	TGCAGTGCCCTAGGGGTGGGGTTCACGGGTCAGCCCCAGCATTTT
TRBD1	.	TRBV9	TRBJ2-3	CASSVFIGQETTDTQYF	TGTGCCAGCAGCGTATTCATTGGACAGGAGACCACAGATACGCAGTATTTT
.	.	TRBV7-2	TRBJ2-1	CASSLEPGRTYEQFF	TGTGCCAGCAGCTTAGAACCGGGACGGACTTATGAGCAGTTCTTC
.	.	TRBV10-3	TRBJ2-7	CAISESGYEQYF	TGTGCCATCAGTGAGTCGGGGTACGAGCAGTACTTC
.	.	TRBV15	TRBJ2-7	CATSRDRDRYEQYF	TGTGCCACCAGCAGAGATAGGGATCGGTACGAGCAGTACTTC
.	few	TRBV10-3	TRBJ2-7	CAISAGLRDPPGEQYF	TGTGCCATCAGTGCGGGACTCCGGGACCCTCCGGGCGAGCAGTACTTC
.	few	TRBV4-1	TRBJ2-7	CASSQPGLYEQYF	TGCGCCAGCAGCCAGCCGGGACTCTACGAGCAGTACTTC
TRBD2	.	TRBV20-1	TRBJ2-7	CSARAPGTSGYEQYF	TGCAGTGCTAGAGCTCCCGGGACTAGCGGGTACGAGCAGTACTTC
.	.	TRBV7-9	TRBJ1-3	CASSPKGSSGNTIYF	TGTGCCAGCAGTCCTAAGGGGAGCTCTGGAAACACCATATATTTT
.	few	TRBV4-3	TRBJ2-7	CASSLDPGPYEQYF	TGCGCCAGCAGCTTAGACCCCGGCCCCTACGAGCAGTACTTC
.	.	TRBV9	TRBJ2-2	CASSGPVSGELFF	TGTGCCAGCAGCGGACCCGTGTCCGGGGAGCTGTTTTTT
.	many	TRBV12-3/TRBV12-4	TRBJ2-7	CASARILSYPNEQYF	TGTGCTTCAGCTCGGATTTTGTCGTACCCCAACGAGCAGTACTTC
TRBD2	.	TRBV29-1	TRBJ2-1	CSVERRLAGDNEQFF	TGCAGCGTTGAAAGACGACTAGCGGGAGACAATGAGCAGTTCTTC
TRBD1	.	TRBV13	TRBJ2-1	CASSLDTLTGGQFF	TGTGCCAGCAGCTTAGACACCTTAACAGGGGGACAGTTCTTC
.	few	TRBV24-1	TRBJ1-1	CATSGQQGRNTEAFF	TGTGCCACCAGTGGTCAACAGGGTCGGAACACTGAAGCTTTCTTT